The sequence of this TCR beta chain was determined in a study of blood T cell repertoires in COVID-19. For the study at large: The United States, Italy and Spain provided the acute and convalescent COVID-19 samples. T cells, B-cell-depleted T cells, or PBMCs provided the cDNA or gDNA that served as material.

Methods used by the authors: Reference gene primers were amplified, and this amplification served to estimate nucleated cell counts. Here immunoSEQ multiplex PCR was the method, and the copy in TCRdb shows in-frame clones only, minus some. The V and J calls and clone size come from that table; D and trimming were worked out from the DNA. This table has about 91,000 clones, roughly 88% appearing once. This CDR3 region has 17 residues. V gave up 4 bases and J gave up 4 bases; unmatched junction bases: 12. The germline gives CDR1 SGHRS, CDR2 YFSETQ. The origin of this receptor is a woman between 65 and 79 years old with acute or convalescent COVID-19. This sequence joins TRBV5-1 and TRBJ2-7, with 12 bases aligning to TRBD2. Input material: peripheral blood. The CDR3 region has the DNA TGCGCCAGCAGCGTAGGAAAAGGACTAGCGGGGACGTACGAGCAGTACTTC. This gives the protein CASSVGKGLAGTYEQYF.